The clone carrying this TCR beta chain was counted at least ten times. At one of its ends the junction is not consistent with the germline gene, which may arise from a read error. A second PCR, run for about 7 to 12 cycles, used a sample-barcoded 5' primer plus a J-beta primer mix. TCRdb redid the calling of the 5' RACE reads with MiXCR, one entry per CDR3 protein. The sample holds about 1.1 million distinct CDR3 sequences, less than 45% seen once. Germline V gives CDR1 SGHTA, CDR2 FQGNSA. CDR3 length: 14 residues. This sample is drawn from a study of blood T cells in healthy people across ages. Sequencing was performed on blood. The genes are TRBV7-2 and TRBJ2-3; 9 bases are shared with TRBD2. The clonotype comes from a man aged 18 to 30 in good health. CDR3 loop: CASSLAGATDTQYF. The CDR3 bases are TGTGCCAGCAGTTTAGCGGGGGCCACAGATACGCAGTATTTT.